The next 11 T cell receptor beta chains were all read from a single sample in a study of T cell responses to AZD1222 COVID-19 vaccine. The table came from immunoSEQ multiplex PCR; TCRdb's copy has only in-frame clones and leaves some out. Here the sample spans approximately 100,000 clones, roughly nine tenths being singletons. The sample was peripheral blood, taken on day 0 of AZD1222 vaccination. The receptor source for this set is an adult in good health.

This chain links TRBV2 with TRBJ2-7, with 8 bases that match TRBD1. The CDR3 has 14 amino acids. Germline CDR1 is SNHLY and CDR2 is FYNNEI. J was trimmed by 2 bases and V by 5 bases; bases with no gene match: 5. The CDR3 here is CASSPTGAAYEQYF. CDR3 DNA sequence: TGTGCCAGCAGTCCGACAGGGGCCGCCTACGAGCAGTACTTC.

This clone has a single count. The sample holds other DNA sequences that translate to the same CDR3. J is TRBJ1-2 and V is TRBV28; no definite D call. The CDR3 contains 11 residues. The germline V gene encodes CDR1 MDHEN and CDR2 SYDVKM. Trimming pared 1 base from V and 8 bases from J, leaving 5 bases between. The CDR3 nucleotides read TGTGCCAGCAGTTTATCATACGGCTACACCTTC. It is translated as CASSLSYGYTF.

The rearrangement joins TRBV28 to TRBJ1-1; D remains unclear. V lost 1 base, J lost 1 base, and 16 bases lay in between. From germline, CDR1 is MDHEN and CDR2 SYDVKM. CDR3 size: 17 residues. In nucleotides, the CDR3 is TGTGCCAGCAGTTTATTGGGAGTTGCGGCCCAGAACACTGAAGCTTTCTTT. Its protein product is CASSLLGVAAQNTEAFF.

This rearrangement joins TRBV13 to TRBJ2-1, with D perhaps matching TRBD2 (6 bases). V was trimmed by 4 bases and J by 1 base, leaving 8 bases between them. Germline V CDR1 and CDR2: PRHDT, FYEKMQ (reference sequence). The CDR3 extends over 14 amino acids. The CDR3 spells CASSWRGSYNEQFF. CDR3 coding DNA: TGTGCCAGCAGCTGGCGGGGTTCCTACAATGAGCAGTTCTTC.

The chain recombines TRBV20-1 with TRBJ2-7; 11 nucleotides match TRBD1. Germline CDR1 DFQATT, CDR2 SNEGSKA (reference sequence). Trimming removed 3 bases from V and 2 bases from J; junction bases left unmatched: 6. The CDR3 has 15 amino acids. The CDR3 region has the DNA TGCAGTGCTAGTGTGGGACAGGGGGGACCCTACGAGCAGTACTTC. Protein: CSASVGQGGPYEQYF.

This chain links TRBV10-1 with TRBJ1-6; the D is unclear. Germline V CDR1 and CDR2: WNHNN, SYGVQD (reference sequence). The CDR3 is 14 amino acids. V lost 6 bases and J 6 bases, leaving 12 bases between the germline ends. Written as DNA, the CDR3 is TGCGCCAGCAGGTGGAGGGCTGGTAATTCACCCCTCCACTTT. Its protein product is CASRWRAGNSPLHF.

This clone was observed once. The rearrangement joins TRBV5-1 to TRBJ1-2; 8 bases line up with TRBD1. CDR1 is SGHRS and CDR2 is YFSETQ in the germline V gene. The V and J ends lost 3 bases and 3 bases, in that order; junction bases with no gene match: 1. This CDR3 is 13 amino acids long. CDR3 region: CASSWGQDYGYTF. Here the CDR3 DNA reads TGCGCCAGCAGCTGGGGACAGGACTATGGCTACACCTTC. Full variable domain (missing parts from reference TRBV5-1 and TRBJ1-2): KAGVTQTPRYLIKTRGQQVTLSCSPISGHRSVSWYQQTPGQGLQFLFEYFSETQRNKGNFPGRFSGRQFSNSRSEMNVSTLELGDSALYLCASSWGQDYGYTFGSGTRLTVV.

This sequence joins TRBV18 and TRBJ1-1; D perhaps matches TRBD1 (5 bases). This CDR3 is built from 15 residues. Germline V gene data show CDR1 as KGHSH and CDR2 as LQKENI. V lost 4 bases and J 1 base, leaving 13 bases between the germline ends. The CDR3 sequence is CASSLTGIKNTEAFF. For the CDR3, the DNA is TGTGCCAGCTCACTAACAGGTATAAAGAACACTGAAGCTTTCTTT.

The chain employs TRBV21-1 and TRBJ2-1; no check of the table's D call, TRBD1, against the DNA was made. TRBV21-1 is assigned pseudogene status. The CDR3 length is 15 residues. CDR3 in amino acids: CASRPDRGRNNEQFF. CDR3 nucleotide sequence: TGTGCCAGCAGGCCTGACAGGGGGCGTAACAATGAGCAGTTCTTC.

This clone was observed a handful of times. V is TRBV28 and J is TRBJ1-2; D gene ambiguous. In germline, CDR1 is MDHEN, CDR2 SYDVKM. The length of the CDR3 is 14 residues. Trimming left V 5 bases short and J 8 bases short, with 18 bases between. The CDR3 region is CASSPLKVPPGYTF. CDR3 bases: TGTGCCAGCAGTCCCCTTAAAGTCCCGCCCGGCTACACCTTC.

The chain employs TRBV5-1 and TRBJ1-5; D may be TRBD1 (5 bases). The length of the CDR3 is 14 residues. The V gene's germline CDR1 is SGHRS and CDR2 YFSETQ. Trimming shortened V by 4 bases and J by 1 base, and 9 bases separated the two germline ends. CDR3: CASSTGDSNQPQHF. The CDR3 nucleotides read TGCGCCAGCAGCACCGGGGACAGCAATCAGCCCCAGCATTTT.